The 28 T cell receptor beta chains reported below all come from one sample, sequenced in a study of regulatory T cells in long-lasting Graves disease. Noted time point: newly diagnosed GD, antithyroid drugs for less than 3 months. RNA isolated from PBMCs was used to make the TCR library. CDR3-region Arm-PCR and iRepertoire HTBI primers produced the TCR beta libraries. TCRdb re-derived calls from the multiplex PCR reads in MiXCR, one entry per CDR3 protein. The data contain about half a million distinct CDR3 sequences, around 12% of them singletons. These data are also associated with another study on T cells in Graves' hyperthyroidism and ophthalmopathy.

This specimen consisted of peripheral blood mononuclear cells (PBMCs), obtained at new diagnosis, from a patient treated with antithyroid drugs. The receptors come from a woman in her 30s with Graves disease.

This clonotype was counted between two and nine times. The chain is built from TRBV7-8 and TRBJ2-4; D perhaps matches TRBD2 (5 bases). The CDR3 contains 17 residues. The V end lost 5 bases, the J end lost 1 base, and 18 bases lay between the germline ends. Germline lookup yields CDR1 SGHVS and CDR2 FQNEAQ. The CDR3 nucleotides read TGTGCCAGCAGCACGACGCGGGTTGTGGGGGCCAAAAACATTCAGTACTTC. As protein: CASSTTRVVGAKNIQYF.

This clonotype was seen repeatedly, ten times or more. The chain is built from TRBV28 and TRBJ2-2; 10 bases map to TRBD2. The germline gives CDR1 MDHEN, CDR2 SYDVKM. The V segment lost 8 bases and the J segment 1 base; nucleotides outside the gene matches: 7. CDR3 length: 16 residues. The CDR3 loop is CASGSWTSGNTGELFF. The CDR3 DNA sequence: TGTGCCAGCGGATCATGGACTAGCGGGAACACCGGGGAGCTGTTTTTT.

This clonotype has at least ten counts. The chain has TRBV11-3 and TRBJ2-5; 9 bases are shared with TRBD1. The J segment lost 5 bases and the V segment lost 3 bases, leaving 13 bases of the junction unmatched. This CDR3 has 17 residues. Germline loops: CDR1 SGHNT, CDR2 YENEEA. CDR3 coding DNA: TGTGCCAGCAGCTTCGACACAGGACAGGGGTCGCGGGAGACCCAGTACTTC. Protein product: CASSFDTGQGSRETQYF.

In its sample, this clonotype was seen a few times. The chain employs TRBV7-2 and TRBJ2-7, with 11 bases fitting TRBD2. This CDR3 is 15 amino acids long. V lost 6 bases to trimming and J lost 4 bases; unmatched junction nucleotides: 8. In germline, CDR1 is SGHTA, CDR2 FQGNSA. CDR3 residues: CASRPSGLAVYEQYF. CDR3 DNA: TGTGCCAGCAGACCCTCGGGACTAGCGGTGTACGAGCAGTACTTC.

Only a few counts were recorded for this clonotype. The rearrangement joins TRBV27 to TRBJ1-4, with D unresolved. Germline CDR1 is MNHEY and CDR2 is SMNVEV (reference sequence). V was clipped by 0 bases and J by 7 bases, with 15 bases between them. The CDR3 has 16 residues. CDR3 sequence: CASSLSLWVPGEKLFF. Here the CDR3 DNA reads TGTGCCAGCAGTTTATCCCTATGGGTCCCTGGTGAAAAACTGTTTTTT.

Turning to this clonotype: This may be a read error: a much more frequent sequence differs by one nucleotide. This chain uses TRBV11-1 with TRBJ2-5; 9 bases map to TRBD2. The CDR3 runs 16 residues. J gave up 5 bases and V 4 bases, and 11 bases lay outside the gene matches. Germline V gene lookup returns CDR1 SGHAT and CDR2 FQDESV (reference sequence). CDR3 loop: CASSSGLAQVRETQYF. Here the CDR3 DNA reads TGTGCCAGCAGCTCCGGACTAGCGCAGGTTAGGGAGACCCAGTACTTC.

In its sample, this clonotype was seen many times. The rearrangement uses TRBV11-1 and TRBJ2-5; TRBD1 matches 11 bases. This CDR3 is built from 16 residues. The V gene end was trimmed by 5 bases and the J gene end by 4 bases; junction bases not matched to a gene: 9. The V gene's germline CDR1 is SGHAT and CDR2 FQDESV (reference sequence). CDR3 residues: CASSRKGQGGGETQYF. DNA for the CDR3: TGTGCCAGCAGCCGTAAGGGACAGGGGGGGGGAGAGACCCAGTACTTC.

In regard to this clonotype: This may stem from a read error, because a much larger clone lies one nucleotide away. CDR3 bases: TGTGCCAGCAGCTTAGAAACACTTAACACTGAAGCTTCCTTT. It specifies CASSLETLNTEASF. The J gene is TRBJ1-1, the V gene TRBV7-9; D is unclear. The length of the CDR3 is 14 residues. Germline V gene data show CDR1 as SEHNR and CDR2 as FQNEAQ (reference sequence).

The chain combines TRBV20-1 with TRBJ2-2, with D unresolved. The CDR3 runs to 17 residues. The V gene lost 2 bases and the J gene lost 4 bases, with 20 bases spanning the gap. Germline V gene lookup returns CDR1 DFQATT and CDR2 SNEGSKA (reference sequence). The CDR3 protein is CSARIPGSKVGTGELFF. CDR3 nucleotides: TGCAGTGCTAGAATACCGGGCAGTAAAGTAGGCACCGGGGAGCTGTTTTTT.

This clonotype was counted many times. The chain employs TRBV7-6 and TRBJ2-7, with D perhaps matching TRBD2 (5 bases). This CDR3 comprises 14 residues. Germline V gene sequence: CDR1 SGHVS, CDR2 FNYEAQ. V gave up 0 bases and J gave up 2 bases, with 8 bases separating them. The CDR3 DNA reads as TGTGCCAGCAGCTTAGCGGGAGCCCCCTACGAGCAGTACTTC. This sequence encodes CASSLAGAPYEQYF.

V gene TRBV6-4 combines with J gene TRBJ2-4, with D perhaps being TRBD1 or TRBD2 (5 bases each). The germline gives CDR1 MRHNA, CDR2 SNTAGT. The CDR3 runs 19 residues. The V end was cut by 6 bases, the J end by 0 bases, with 24 bases between. CDR3 loop: CASSPLGTTFMLAKNIQYF. CDR3 bases: TGTGCCAGCAGCCCCTTAGGGACCACCTTTATGCTAGCCAAAAACATTCAGTACTTC.

The table lists this clonotype with many counts. The CDR3: CATSGSSYNEQFF. The CDR3 DNA reads as TGTGCCACCAGCGGGAGCTCCTACAATGAGCAGTTCTTC. This rearrangement joins TRBV24-1 to TRBJ2-1; the D gene is possibly TRBD2 (6 bases). The V and J ends lost 7 bases and 0 bases respectively, with 6 bases between them. This CDR3 comprises 13 residues. Germline loops: CDR1 KGHDR, CDR2 SFDVKD.

This clonotype has more than one count but fewer than ten. The chain employs TRBV6-2 or TRBV6-3 and TRBJ2-7; D may correspond to TRBD1 or TRBD2 (5 bases each). The germline V gene encodes CDR1 MNHEY and CDR2 SVGEGT. Trimming took 6 bases from V and 3 from J, leaving 12 bases between them. The CDR3 has 13 residues. The CDR3 coding sequence is TGTGCCAGCAGCCCCGGGACCTACTACGAGCAGTACTTC. It translates to CASSPGTYYEQYF.

The chain has TRBV18 and TRBJ1-5, with D hard to call. The V end lost 5 bases, the J end lost 8 bases, and 16 bases lay between the germline ends. Germline values: CDR1 KGHSH, CDR2 LQKENI. This CDR3 has 14 residues. The CDR3 region has the DNA TGTGCCAGCTCATCCACTAGCGGGTACGAGCCCCAGCATTTT. It specifies CASSSTSGYEPQHF.

This clonotype came up many times. The chain couples TRBV10-3 to TRBJ1-1; D is undetermined. Germline V CDR1 and CDR2: ENHRY, SYGVKD. The CDR3 is 13 amino acids. V was shortened by 0 bases and J by 1 base, with 3 bases between the two germline ends. The CDR3 DNA is TGTGCCATCAGTGAGTCGCCGAACACTGAAGCTTTCTTT. Translation gives CAISESPNTEAFF.

This clonotype has a count of ten or more. The gene calls are TRBV28 and TRBJ2-5; 7 bases agree with TRBD1. CDR3 length: 14 residues. V gave up 1 base and J gave up 5 bases; unmatched junction bases: 4. Germline CDR1 MDHEN, CDR2 SYDVKM. The CDR3 DNA follows: TGTGCCAGCAGTTTATTGGGCAGGGGGGAGACCCAGTACTTC. Its translation: CASSLLGRGETQYF.

This clonotype has only a few counts. The chain carries TRBV29-1 and TRBJ1-1; 7 positions match TRBD1. CDR1 and CDR2 (germline): SQVTM, ANQGSEA. J gave up 3 bases and V 6 bases, and 1 base lay outside the gene matches. The CDR3 spans 11 residues. CDR3 in amino acids: CSVDRHTEAFF. CDR3 coding DNA: TGCAGCGTGGACAGGCACACTGAAGCTTTCTTT. The whole variable domain, filled in from reference TRBV29-1 and TRBJ1-1, reads SAVISQKPSRDICQRGTSLTIQCQVDSQVTMMFWYRQQPGQSLTLIATANQGSEATYESGFVIDKFPISRPNLTFSTLTVSNMSPEDSSIYLCSVDRHTEAFFGQGTRLTVV.

There are many counts of this clonotype. The chain joins TRBV28 to TRBJ2-3; TRBD1 agrees at 11 bases. The CDR3 sequence is 13 residues long. In germline, CDR1 is MDHEN, CDR2 SYDVKM. With V trimmed by 11 bases and J by 4 bases, 5 bases remained unmatched. Written as DNA, the CDR3 is TGTGCCGCCGGGACAGGGGGTTCAGATACGCAGTATTTT. Its protein is CAAGTGGSDTQYF.

This clonotype appeared many times. This sequence joins TRBV30 and TRBJ2-3; TRBD1 or TRBD2 may be the D gene (5 bases each). The CDR3 extends over 15 amino acids. The V end lost 4 bases, the J end lost 6 bases, and 20 bases lay between the germline ends. CDR1 and CDR2 (germline): GTSNPN, SVGIG (reference sequence). The CDR3 loop reads CAWKMGKGRLDTQYF. DNA of the CDR3: TGTGCCTGGAAAATGGGAAAGGGGAGATTGGATACGCAGTATTTT. Supplemented by reference TRBV30 and TRBJ2-3, the full variable domain reads SQTIHQWPATLVQPVGSPLSLECTVEGTSNPNLYWYRQAAGRGLQLLFYSVGIGQISSEVPQNLSASRPQDRQFILSSKKLLLSDSGFYLCAWKMGKGRLDTQYFGPGTRLTVL.

This clonotype came up many times. The J gene is TRBJ2-3, the V gene TRBV6-1; D is uncertain. Trimming shortened V by 6 bases and J by 5 bases, and 18 bases separated the two germline ends. Germline V gives CDR1 MNHNS, CDR2 SASEGT. This CDR3 is 15 amino acids long. CDR3: CASRPPAGPRDTQYF. CDR3 nucleotide sequence: TGTGCCAGCAGACCCCCGGCCGGGCCTCGAGATACGCAGTATTTT.

This clonotype showed up many times. J is TRBJ2-1 and V is TRBV28, with 7 bases lining up with TRBD2. Per the germline V gene, CDR1 is MDHEN and CDR2 is SYDVKM. Trimming took 3 bases from V and 8 from J; bases not matched to a gene: 7. The CDR3 is made up of 14 amino acids. Here the CDR3 DNA reads TGTGCCAGCAGTTTTGCGGGAGCGGGTGATGAGCAGTTCTTC. Amino acid sequence: CASSFAGAGDEQFF.

The V call is TRBV7-2, the J call TRBJ2-7, with TRBD1 identical over 7 bases. This CDR3 spans 15 amino acids. After removal of 5 bases from V and 2 bases from J, the junction contained 9 bases not matched to a gene. Germline CDR1 SGHTA, CDR2 FQGNSA. The CDR3 region has the DNA TGTGCCAGCAGCGACAAACAGGGGCTGACCTACGAGCAGTACTTC. It encodes CASSDKQGLTYEQYF. The variable domain in full, with the rest retrieved from reference TRBV7-2 and TRBJ2-7, is GAGVSQSPSNKVTEKGKDVELRCDPISGHTALYWYRQSLGQGLEFLIYFQGNSAPDKSGLPSDRFSAERTGGSVSTLTIQRTQQEDSAVYLCASSDKQGLTYEQYFGPGTRLTVT.

This clonotype was counted only a few times. The rearrangement joins TRBV5-1 to TRBJ2-5, with D perhaps matching TRBD2 (5 bases). This CDR3 has 19 residues. Looked up from germline, CDR1 is SGHRS and CDR2 is YFSETQ. The germline V and J ends were trimmed by 4 bases and 2 bases, with 27 bases remaining between them. The CDR3 sequence is CASSLTPRPPGRRQETQYF. CDR3 sequence (DNA): TGCGCCAGCAGCCTGACCCCCCGGCCTCCCGGCAGGAGGCAAGAGACCCAGTACTTC.

This clonotype was seen at least ten times. The genes are TRBV5-6 and TRBJ1-2; maybe TRBD1 (5 bases). The CDR3 is 17 residues long. The V and J ends lost 2 bases and 3 bases respectively, with 20 bases between them. The germline V gene encodes CDR1 SGHDT and CDR2 YYEEEE. CDR3: CASSFEGRGILDYGYTF. CDR3 nucleotide sequence: TGTGCCAGCAGCTTCGAGGGGCGCGGTATTCTAGACTATGGCTACACCTTC.

This clonotype was counted at least ten times. The V and J genes are TRBV11-3 and TRBJ2-2, with TRBD1 as a possible D gene (5 bases). Germline CDR1 SGHNT, CDR2 YENEEA. The V and J ends lost 3 bases and 0 bases respectively, with 23 bases between them. This CDR3 has 20 amino acids. The CDR3 is CASSLSYPKQEVSNTGELFF. CDR3 nucleotide sequence: TGTGCCAGCAGCTTGTCTTATCCTAAACAGGAAGTATCGAACACCGGGGAGCTGTTTTTT.

In regard to this clonotype: One base away lies a much larger clone, so this may be a sequencing read error. The J gene is TRBJ1-5, the V gene TRBV20-1, with a possible D match to TRBD1 (6 bases). Germline V lookup: CDR1 DFQATT, CDR2 SNEGSKA (reference sequence). This CDR3 has 13 residues. This CDR3 is CSAREWDNQPRHF. CDR3 bases: TGCAGTGCTAGAGAATGGGACAATCAGCCCCGGCATTTT.

With regard to this clonotype: A single base separates this from a much larger clone, so it may be a read error. The gene calls are TRBV27 and TRBJ2-2, with D uncertain. This CDR3 has 14 amino acids. Germline CDR1 and CDR2: MNHEY and SMNVEV (reference sequence). CDR3 region: CASSHRRDTRELFF. CDR3 nucleotides: TGTGCCAGCAGCCATCGACGAGACACCAGGGAGCTGTTTTTT.

This clonotype appeared a few times. Written as DNA, the CDR3 is TGTGCCAGCAGTTCCCAGACTAGCGGGAGGGTCTATGAGCAGTTCTTC. It yields the protein CASSSQTSGRVYEQFF. The gene calls are TRBV6-2 or TRBV6-3 and TRBJ2-1, with 14 bases that match TRBD2. V lost 4 bases to trimming and J lost 8 bases; unmatched junction nucleotides: 7. CDR3 size: 16 residues. CDR1 is MNHEY, CDR2 SVGEGT, per germline.